This is a list of T cell receptor beta chains from one sample in a study of metastatic and nonmetastatic thyroid tumors. TCRdb reprocessed the PCR reads via MiXCR. Counted here are some 5,500 clones, roughly 30% occurring once; the ten biggest clones make up around 21%. Sequencing was performed on adjacent normal tissue. These receptors all come from a female donor with papillary thyroid cancer or a benign thyroid nodule (not recorded which). Some clones in this sample may be carry-over from other donors' samples. CDR3s include the opening cysteine and the closing phenylalanine or tryptophan. The D gene is left open where the match is weak. Some rows have no size entry. The others give once, few or many, or a class for an expanded clone.

J | length | D | size | V | DNA | CDR3
TRBJ2-2 | 14 | TRBD2 | large | TRBV6-4 | TGTGCCAGCAGCCGTACGGGAGGCCCCGGGGAGCTGTTTTTT | CASSRTGGPGELFF
TRBJ1-3 | 13 | . | few | TRBV6-2/TRBV6-3 | TGTGCCAGCAGTTACTCGCGTGGAAACACCATATATTTT | CASSYSRGNTIYF
TRBJ2-1 | 15 | . | . | TRBV27 | TGTGCCAGCAGCCTCCGTGACCTAGCCTACAATGAGCAGTTCTTC | CASSLRDLAYNEQFF
TRBJ2-7 | 13 | TRBD1 | once | TRBV5-1 | TGCGCCAGCAGCGGACAGGGTTTTTACGAGCAGTACTTC | CASSGQGFYEQYF
TRBJ1-5 | 17 | . | medium-sized | TRBV27 | TGTGCCAGCAGTTTATTTGGGTCGGCAGGGATCAATCAGCCCCAGCATTTT | CASSLFGSAGINQPQHF
TRBJ2-2 | 12 | . | many | TRBV19 | TGTGCCAGTAGTATCGGCTACGGGGAGCTGTTTTTT | CASSIGYGELFF
TRBJ1-2 | 14 | . | . | TRBV28 | TGTGCCAGCAGTTTTTGGCAGGTTAACTATGACTACACCTTC | CASSFWQVNYDYTF
TRBJ2-1 | 15 | TRBD2 | many | TRBV4-3 | TGCGCCAGCAGCCAAGATACTAGCGGGAGCAATGAGCAGTTCTTC | CASSQDTSGSNEQFF
TRBJ2-2 | 14 | . | . | TRBV6-1 | TGTGCCAGCACCGGGACTTGGGGTACCGCGGATCTGTTTTTT | CASTGTWGTADLFF
TRBJ2-7 | 15 | TRBD1 | . | TRBV27 | TGTGCCAGCAGTGAGGGGGCCCACAGTGCTAGCGAGCAGTACTTC | CASSEGAHSASEQYF
TRBJ2-2 | 13 | . | . | TRBV7-3 | TGTGCCAGCAGCTTAACTGGGGGCGGGGAGCTGGTTTTT | CASSLTGGGELVF
TRBJ1-1 | 13 | . | once | TRBV7-8 | TGTGCCAGCAGCTTGGGGGCGCGCACTGAAGCTTTCTTT | CASSLGARTEAFF
TRBJ2-1 | 12 | . | . | TRBV6-2/TRBV6-3 | TGTGCCAGCAAAGACTACTACAATGAGCAGTTCTTC | CASKDYYNEQFF
TRBJ1-2 | 14 | TRBD1 | . | TRBV5-1 | TGCGCCAGCAGCTCGGGACAGGGTTTAGGTGGCTACACCTTC | CASSSGQGLGGYTF
TRBJ2-2 | 15 | . | . | TRBV7-2 | TGTGCCAGCAGCGCCGGGGGAGGGGGCACCGGGGAGCTGTTTTTT | CASSAGGGGTGELFF
TRBJ1-2 | 12 | TRBD1 | few | TRBV28 | TGTGCCAGCAGGACAGGGGGGTATGGCTACACCTTC | CASRTGGYGYTF
TRBJ1-5 | 13 | . | few | TRBV12-3/TRBV12-4 | TGTGCCAGCAGTTTTAACTGGGTTCAGCCCCAGCATTTT | CASSFNWVQPQHF
TRBJ1-2 | 14 | . | medium-sized | TRBV4-1 | TGCGCCAGCAGCCAAGAGAGGGAAGGGATCGGCTACACCTTC | CASSQEREGIGYTF
TRBJ2-5 | 15 | TRBD1 | . | TRBV7-3 | TGTGCCAGCAGCTTAAACAGGGGCAGTGGTGAGACCCAGTACTTC | CASSLNRGSGETQYF
TRBJ2-5 | 10 | . | few | TRBV28 | TGTGCCACCATCCGGGAGACCCAGTACTTC | CATIRETQYF
TRBJ2-1 | 14 | . | . | TRBV19 | TGTGCCAGTAGTATAGCTCTGGGACGAGGTGAGCAGTTCTTC | CASSIALGRGEQFF
TRBJ1-2 | 15 | . | few | TRBV19 | TGTGCCAGTAGTCCGCCGGGGGGGCGCAACTATGGCTACACCTTC | CASSPPGGRNYGYTF
TRBJ1-5 | 16 | . | few | TRBV12-3/TRBV12-4 | TGTGCCAGCAGTTCGAGACAGAGAGAAAGCAATCAGCCCCAGCATTTT | CASSSRQRESNQPQHF
TRBJ2-5 | 14 | . | many | TRBV20-1 | TGCAGTGCTAGAGATCGGGGACCACAAGAGACCCAGTACTTC | CSARDRGPQETQYF
TRBJ2-6 | 16 | TRBD2 | large | TRBV6-2/TRBV6-3 | TGTGCCAGCAGAGGTAGCGGGAGTGGGAGGGCCAACGTCCTGACTTTC | CASRGSGSGRANVLTF
TRBJ2-5 | 17 | TRBD2 | . | TRBV7-2 | TGTGCCAGCAGCCTGGGGCCTAGCGGGGGTTACCAAGAGACCCAGTACTTC | CASSLGPSGGYQETQYF
TRBJ1-1 | 17 | TRBD1 | medium-sized | TRBV7-9 | TGTGCCAGCAGCTTACCTTTAGACAGGGTTATGAACACTGAAGCTTTCTTT | CASSLPLDRVMNTEAFF
TRBJ2-5 | 13 | . | . | TRBV2 | TGTGCCAGCAGTGGCGAAATGTGGGAGCCCAAGTACTTC | CASSGEMWEPKYF
TRBJ1-6 | 16 | . | few | TRBV6-1 | TGTGCCAGCAGTGAAGCGCGGAGAGGTTATAATTCACCCCTCCACTTT | CASSEARRGYNSPLHF
TRBJ1-2 | 17 | TRBD1 | . | TRBV12-3/TRBV12-4 | TGTGCCAGCAGTTTTGCACAAGGACAGGGTAACCACTATGGCTACACCTTC | CASSFAQGQGNHYGYTF
TRBJ2-2 | 15 | . | once | TRBV5-6 | TGTGCCAGCAGCTTGGCCCTAGCCTGGACCGGGGAGCTGTTTTTT | CASSLALAWTGELFF
TRBJ2-5 | 16 | . | few | TRBV6-1 | TGTGCCAGCAGTGAAGCCTACCGGGCCAACCAAGAGACCCAGTACTTC | CASSEAYRANQETQYF
TRBJ2-2 | 13 | . | . | TRBV4-3 | TGCGCCAGCAGCCAAGGAGGGCTCGGGGAGCTGTTTTTT | CASSQGGLGELFF
TRBJ1-5 | 15 | . | . | TRBV6-5 | TGTGCCAGCAGTTACTTTGCGGATAGCAATCAGCCCCAGCATTTT | CASSYFADSNQPQHF
TRBJ2-7 | 18 | TRBD1 | . | TRBV6-2/TRBV6-3 | TGTGCCAGCAGTTACTTCTTGGGACAGGGACTGGGTCCCTACGAGCAGTACTTC | CASSYFLGQGLGPYEQYF
TRBJ2-2 | 15 | TRBD1 | . | TRBV11-2 | TGTGCCAGTAGCTTGGGGACAGCGAACACCGGGGAGCTGTTTTTT | CASSLGTANTGELFF
TRBJ2-7 | 12 | . | large | TRBV27 | TGTGCCAGCAGATCATCCTCCTACGAGCAGTACTTC | CASRSSSYEQYF
TRBJ2-3 | 16 | TRBD2 | medium-sized | TRBV6-1 | TGTGCCAGCAGTCAAGCTAGCGGGAGTAGCACAGATACGCAGTATTTT | CASSQASGSSTDTQYF
TRBJ1-1 | 14 | . | large | TRBV28 | TGTGCCAGCACGGCAGGGAGGATTTCCACTGAAGCTTTCTTT | CASTAGRISTEAFF
TRBJ1-2 | 15 | . | . | TRBV28 | TGTGCCAGCAGTGACTCCTTTATGGAGTTCGCTGGCTACACCTTC | CASSDSFMEFAGYTF
TRBJ1-5 | 14 | . | few | TRBV19 | TGTGCCAGTAGTATTGACATTAGCAATCAGCCCCAGCATTTT | CASSIDISNQPQHF